The 6 T cell receptor beta chains reported below all come from one sample, sequenced in a study of shared clonotypes between healthy human individuals. TCRdb's table, derived via immunoSEQ multiplex PCR, lists solely in-frame clones and lacks some. The sample yields 180,000 or so clones, about 93% seen once. The sequenced material came from naive CD4+ T cells sorted from blood. Subset: CD45RA+ positively selected. The receptors here all came from a woman aged 25 to 39 in good health.

This rearrangement joins TRBV5-1 to TRBJ2-7; TRBD1 matches at 9 bases. This CDR3 has 14 residues. Per germline, CDR1 SGHRS and CDR2 YFSETQ. Trimming removed 6 bases from V and 5 bases from J; junction bases left unmatched: 9. CDR3 sequence: CASTLGDRVNEQYF. DNA for the CDR3: TGCGCCAGCACGTTGGGGGACAGGGTCAACGAGCAGTACTTC.

The chain carries TRBV25-1 and TRBJ1-3, with TRBD1 matching over 7 bases. The CDR3 is made up of 15 amino acids. Germline V lookup: CDR1 MGHDK, CDR2 SYGVNS. V gave up 5 bases and J gave up 0 bases; unmatched junction bases: 4. The CDR3 here is CASSRAGGSGNTIYF. The DNA of the CDR3 is TGTGCCAGCAGTCGGGCAGGGGGCTCTGGAAACACCATATATTTT.

This clone appeared a single time. This chain connects TRBV2 to TRBJ2-5, with D possibly TRBD1 on 6 matching bases. The J call could be wrong; TRBJ2-7 is a better fit for the DNA end. CDR1 and CDR2 (germline): SNHLY, FYNNEI. The CDR3 has 15 amino acids. The CDR3 DNA is TGTGCCAGCAGTGAACAGACAGGTGGACCCTACGAGCAGTACTTC. It codes for CASSEQTGGPYEQYF.

This chain joins TRBV27 and TRBJ2-7; TRBD1 matches 8 bases. Losses at the gene ends were 5 bases for V and 2 bases for J; bases not matched to a gene: 5. CDR3 length: 14 amino acids. Germline V lookup: CDR1 MNHEY, CDR2 SMNVEV (reference sequence). The CDR3 protein is CASSRTGRPYEQYF. CDR3 nucleotide sequence: TGTGCCAGCAGTCGGACAGGGCGACCCTACGAGCAGTACTTC.

The V and J genes are TRBV5-5 and TRBJ2-7; 8 bases are a match to TRBD1. J lost 1 base, V lost 0 bases, and 3 bases had no gene match. This CDR3 has 15 residues. The germline V gene has CDR1 SGHKS and CDR2 YYEKEE (reference sequence). The CDR3: CASSLVGDRSYEQYF. CDR3 bases: TGTGCCAGCAGCTTGGTAGGGGACAGGTCCTACGAGCAGTACTTC.

J is TRBJ1-3 and V is TRBV7-8; possible D gene TRBD1, 6 bases. The CDR3 is 15 residues long. The V end lost 0 bases, the J end lost 4 bases, and 10 bases lay between the germline ends. The germline V gene has CDR1 SGHVS and CDR2 FQNEAQ. The CDR3 DNA reads TGTGCCAGCAGCTTAGCGGGGGCGCGCGGAAACACCATATATTTT. Translated: CASSLAGARGNTIYF.